The 14 T cell receptor beta chains listed next were all sequenced from one sample in a study of blood T cell repertoires in COVID-19. The method was immunoSEQ multiplex PCR; TCRdb's version includes in-frame clones alone and lacks a portion of them. The sample lists tens of thousands of clones; roughly 90% were seen once. Sequenced sample: peripheral blood. The source is a woman aged 70 to 79 with active COVID-19.

The chain carries TRBV6-2 or TRBV6-3 and TRBJ2-7; D not certain. V lost 6 bases to trimming and J lost 2 bases, with 5 bases between them. The CDR3 runs to 11 residues. Germline V gene sequence: CDR1 MNHEY, CDR2 SVGEGT. The CDR3 protein is CASSITYEQYF. CDR3 sequence (DNA): TGTGCCAGCAGCATCACCTACGAGCAGTACTTC.

The rearrangement joins TRBV18 to TRBJ1-6; D is unclear. V lost 8 bases to trimming and J lost 5 bases, with 22 bases between them. The CDR3 sequence is 17 residues long. The germline CDR1 and CDR2 sequences are KGHSH and LQKENI. DNA for the CDR3: TGTGCCAGCACAGAGGGCGGAGGCAGACCCAATAATTCACCCCTCCACTTT. Encoded protein: CASTEGGGRPNNSPLHF.

The rearrangement joins TRBV6-5 to TRBJ2-7; 7 bases are a match to TRBD1. The V gene's germline CDR1 is MNHEY and CDR2 SVGAGI. J gave up 3 bases and V 9 bases, and 8 bases lay outside the gene matches. The length of the CDR3 is 13 residues. CDR3: CASNRDSGYEQYF. The DNA of the CDR3 is TGTGCCAGTAACCGGGACAGTGGCTACGAGCAGTACTTC.

The rearrangement joins TRBV4-2 to TRBJ1-2; no clear D gene. The V gene lost 1 base and the J gene lost 4 bases, with 16 bases spanning the gap. The CDR3 runs 16 residues. The V gene's germline CDR1 is LGHNA and CDR2 YNFKEQ. Here the CDR3 reads CASSQVVREPGYGYTF. The CDR3 nucleotides read TGTGCCAGCAGCCAAGTTGTTCGGGAACCAGGCTATGGCTACACCTTC.

This rearrangement joins TRBV28 to TRBJ2-3; TRBD2 matches at 8 bases. Germline lookup yields CDR1 MDHEN and CDR2 SYDVKM. J gave up 10 bases and V 6 bases, and 12 bases lay outside the gene matches. CDR3 length: 14 amino acids. CDR3 in DNA: TGTGCCAGCAGCGGTGCGGGGGGCCCCGAAGCGCAGTATTTT. It is translated as CASSGAGGPEAQYF.

This sequence joins TRBV7-7 and TRBJ2-1, with 9 bases matching TRBD1. Germline loops: CDR1 SSHAT, CDR2 FNYEAQ (reference sequence). The length of the CDR3 is 15 residues. The J segment lost 5 bases and the V segment lost 4 bases, leaving 6 bases of the junction unmatched. The CDR3 here is CASSSDRGHHNEQFF. DNA for the CDR3: TGTGCCAGCAGCTCGGACAGGGGCCATCACAATGAGCAGTTCTTC.

J is TRBJ2-3 and V is TRBV6-2 or TRBV6-3, with D perhaps matching TRBD2 (5 bases). Germline V gene lookup returns CDR1 MNHEY and CDR2 SVGEGT. The CDR3 covers 15 residues. The germline V and J ends were trimmed by 2 bases and 2 bases, with 11 bases remaining between them. CDR3 loop: CASSYDRGNTDTQYF. The CDR3 DNA reads as TGTGCCAGCAGTTACGACCGAGGGAACACAGATACGCAGTATTTT.

The chain has TRBV7-2 and TRBJ2-7, with 8 positions matching TRBD1. V gave up 5 bases and J gave up 7 bases; unmatched junction bases: 4. CDR3 length equals 12 residues. Germline V gene data show CDR1 as SGHTA and CDR2 as FQGNSA. The CDR3 sequence is CASSDRGIEQYF. In DNA, the CDR3 is TGTGCCAGCAGCGACAGGGGTATAGAGCAGTACTTC.

The chain joins TRBV3-1 (or the pseudogene TRBV3-2) to TRBJ1-4; 10 nucleotides agree with TRBD1. Germline CDR1 reads LGHDT; CDR2 reads YNNKEL (reference sequence). With 4 bases clipped from V and 5 bases from J, the junction kept 4 bases outside the gene matches. The CDR3 spans 15 residues. The CDR3: CASSPPGQGNEKLFF. The CDR3 DNA is TGTGCCAGCAGCCCCCCGGGACAGGGGAATGAAAAACTGTTTTTT.

The V gene is TRBV28, the J gene TRBJ2-7; D is uncertain. CDR3 size: 13 residues. Germline loops: CDR1 MDHEN, CDR2 SYDVKM. Between the trimmed V and J ends, which lost 3 bases and 2 bases, there was a span of 8 bases. This chain's CDR3 is CASSLGSTYEQYF. The CDR3 DNA sequence: TGTGCCAGCAGTTTGGGCAGCACCTACGAGCAGTACTTC.

In DNA, the CDR3 is TGTGCCAGCAGCGCCTCGCGGGCGGGGGGAAGGGTTAATGAGCAGTTCTTC. It codes for CASSASRAGGRVNEQFF. The chain couples TRBV7-3 to TRBJ2-1; 8 bases fit TRBD2. Per germline, CDR1 SGHTA and CDR2 FQGTGA. This CDR3 region has 17 residues. Unmatched junction bases numbered 16, after V lost 5 bases and J lost 7 bases.

This rearrangement joins TRBV7-2 to TRBJ2-5; 9 bases are a match to TRBD1. CDR1 is SGHTA, CDR2 FQGNSA, per germline. The CDR3 covers 17 residues. V lost 1 base and J lost 7; bases outside the gene matches: 13. The CDR3 bases are TGTGCCAGCAGCTTAGGGACCGGGACAGGGATATCCGGGACCCAGTACTTC. Its translation: CASSLGTGTGISGTQYF. The variable domain in full, with the rest retrieved from reference TRBV7-2 and TRBJ2-5, is GAGVSQSPSNKVTEKGKDVELRCDPISGHTALYWYRQSLGQGLEFLIYFQGNSAPDKSGLPSDRFSAERTGGSVSTLTIQRTQQEDSAVYLCASSLGTGTGISGTQYFGPGTRLLVL.

V usage is TRBV3-1 (or the pseudogene TRBV3-2) and J usage is TRBJ1-1, with TRBD1 matching 8 bases. The CDR3 has 16 residues. The germline V gene has CDR1 LGHDT and CDR2 YNNKEL (reference sequence). Losses at the gene ends were 2 bases for V and 7 bases for J; bases not matched to a gene: 12. The CDR3 reads CASSQPSRGREDEAFF. In DNA, the CDR3 is TGTGCCAGCAGCCAACCCTCCAGGGGGCGCGAGGATGAAGCTTTCTTT.

The genes are TRBV5-1 and TRBJ2-5, with 13 bases that match TRBD2. The CDR3 sequence is 16 residues long. Per germline, CDR1 SGHRS and CDR2 YFSETQ. V was pared by 1 base and J by 5 bases, with 5 bases of the junction left unmatched. CDR3 residues: CASSLTGLAGFETQYF. In nucleotides, the CDR3 is TGCGCCAGCAGCTTGACGGGACTAGCGGGGTTCGAGACCCAGTACTTC.